This entry lists 3 T cell receptor beta chains sequenced from one sample in a study of shared clonotypes between healthy human individuals. Method: immunoSEQ multiplex PCR; TCRdb's copy keeps in-frame clones and lacks some. The table records around 2.3 million clones, roughly 95% of them present only once. The sequencing input was naive CD4+ T cells sorted from blood. Described subset: CD45RA+ positively selected. These receptors were collected from a man aged 18 to 30 in good health.

The chain couples TRBV11-2 to TRBJ2-7; 7 nucleotides match TRBD2. V lost 3 bases and J lost 5; bases outside the gene matches: 7. Germline V gene lookup returns CDR1 SGHAT and CDR2 FQNNGV. The CDR3 totals 14 residues. CDR3 protein: CASSFTAGRDEQYF. In DNA, the CDR3 is TGTGCCAGCAGCTTTACGGCAGGGAGGGACGAGCAGTACTTC.

V and J are TRBV27 and TRBJ1-6; the D gene is possibly TRBD1 (5 bases). Trimming removed 6 bases at V and 4 bases at J, with 19 bases between. The CDR3 loop spans 17 amino acids. Germline values: CDR1 MNHEY, CDR2 SMNVEV (reference sequence). As DNA, the CDR3 is TGTGCCAGCAGCCCGCGGGGCTCGCGGGGATATAATTCACCCCTCCACTTT. It specifies CASSPRGSRGYNSPLHF.

This chain connects TRBV30 to TRBJ1-2; D not certain. The germline V gene encodes CDR1 GTSNPN and CDR2 SVGIG (reference sequence). V gave up 2 bases and J gave up 4 bases, with 14 bases separating them. The CDR3 contains 14 residues. Here the CDR3 reads CAWSNTRGIYGYTF. Here the CDR3 DNA reads TGTGCCTGGAGTAATACACGGGGAATCTATGGCTACACCTTC.